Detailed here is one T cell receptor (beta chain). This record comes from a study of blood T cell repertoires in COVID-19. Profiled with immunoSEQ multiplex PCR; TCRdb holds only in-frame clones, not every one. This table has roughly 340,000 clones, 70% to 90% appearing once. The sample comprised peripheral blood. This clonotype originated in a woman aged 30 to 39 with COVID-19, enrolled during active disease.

CDR3 sequence (DNA): TGTGCCAGCAGCTTCGGGACAGTAACCGAGCAGTACGTC. Its translation: CASSFGTVTEQYV. V gene TRBV13 combines with J gene TRBJ2-7; 7 positions agree with TRBD1. CDR1 is PRHDT, CDR2 FYEKMQ, per germline (reference sequence). V dropped 3 bases and J dropped 6; count of bases not matched to a gene: 5. This CDR3 comprises 13 residues.